This TCR beta chain is drawn from a study of blood T cell repertoires in COVID-19. About the research overall: Specimens from acute and convalescent COVID-19 originated in the United States, Italy and Spain.

How the authors handled the data: Reference gene primer amplification gave estimated nucleated cell counts. Measured with immunoSEQ multiplex PCR; TCRdb has only the in-frame clones, and not every one. That table furnishes V, J and clone size, whereas the DNA furnished D and trimming. This table holds around 100,000 clones, approximately 84% found once. Per germline, CDR1 LNHNV and CDR2 YYDKDF (reference sequence). The CDR3 contains 17 residues. V lost 3 bases to trimming and J lost 0 bases, with 12 bases between them. The receptor was derived from a man between 60 and 70 years old with acute or convalescent COVID-19. Sequencing was done on a sample of peripheral blood. This chain uses TRBV15 with TRBJ2-6; D might be TRBD2 (5 bases). The CDR3 DNA sequence: TGTGCCACCAGCAGCCCGGGCCGGGGCTCTGGGGCCAACGTCCTGACTTTC. Its translation is CATSSPGRGSGANVLTF. Supplemented by reference TRBV15 and TRBJ2-6, the full variable domain reads DAMVIQNPRYQVTQFGKPVTLSCSQTLNHNVMYWYQQKSSQAPKLLFHYYDKDFNNEADTPDNFQSRRPNTSFCFLDIRSPGLGDTAMYLCATSSPGRGSGANVLTFGAGSRLTVL.